This TCR beta chain was identified during a study of lymphopenia after photon versus proton radiotherapy. V was cut by 1 base and J by 0 bases, with 7 bases left in between. This CDR3 contains 16 residues. Germline CDR1 is KGHSH and CDR2 is LQKENI. Note on this clone: Its target is not known.

The table came from immunoSEQ multiplex PCR; TCRdb's copy has only in-frame clones and leaves some out. The table includes about 29,000 clones, approximately 86% detected once. Study observations and caveats: After lymphocyte nadir, photon-treated repertoires showed oligoclonal expansion, especially CD8+ Temra.

The chain has TRBV18 and TRBJ2-6; no reliable D call. The TCR was taken from a woman aged 55 to 70 with cholangiocarcinoma. Some clones in this sample may be carry-over from other donors' samples. Sequenced here: peripheral blood, sampled from a patient treated with proton-based radiotherapy. DNA of the CDR3: TGTGCCAGCTCACCACAGGGCAACTCTGGGGCCAACGTCCTGACTTTC. It encodes CASSPQGNSGANVLTF.